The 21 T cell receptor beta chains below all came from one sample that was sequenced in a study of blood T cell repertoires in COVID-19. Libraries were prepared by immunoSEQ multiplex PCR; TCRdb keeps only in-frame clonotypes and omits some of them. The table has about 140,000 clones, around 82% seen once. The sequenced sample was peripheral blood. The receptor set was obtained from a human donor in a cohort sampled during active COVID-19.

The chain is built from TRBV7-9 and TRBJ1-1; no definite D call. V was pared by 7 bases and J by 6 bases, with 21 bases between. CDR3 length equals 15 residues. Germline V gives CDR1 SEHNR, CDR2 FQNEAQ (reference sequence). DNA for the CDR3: TGTGCCAGCACCAACCTCAATCGGGAAGGCGCTGAAGCTTTCTTT. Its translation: CASTNLNREGAEAFF.

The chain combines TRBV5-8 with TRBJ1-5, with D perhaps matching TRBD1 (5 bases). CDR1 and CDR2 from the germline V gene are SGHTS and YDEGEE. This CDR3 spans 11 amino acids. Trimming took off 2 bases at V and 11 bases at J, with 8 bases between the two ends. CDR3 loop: CASSLRGAQHF. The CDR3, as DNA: TGTGCCAGCAGCTTACGGGGGGCCCAGCATTTT.

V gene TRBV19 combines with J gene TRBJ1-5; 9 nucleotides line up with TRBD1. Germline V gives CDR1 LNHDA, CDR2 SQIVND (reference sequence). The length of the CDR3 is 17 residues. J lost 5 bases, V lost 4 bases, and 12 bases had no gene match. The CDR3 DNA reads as TGTGCCAGTAGTAGACTTATAGGACAGGGGAAAGATCAGCCCCAGCATTTT. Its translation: CASSRLIGQGKDQPQHF.

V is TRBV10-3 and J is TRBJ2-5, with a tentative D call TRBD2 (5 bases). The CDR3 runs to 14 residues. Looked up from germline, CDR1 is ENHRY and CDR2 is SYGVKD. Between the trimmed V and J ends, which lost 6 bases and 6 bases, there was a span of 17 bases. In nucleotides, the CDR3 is TGTGCCATCAGCCCCTCGGAGCGGTCACAGACCCAGTACTTC. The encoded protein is CAISPSERSQTQYF.

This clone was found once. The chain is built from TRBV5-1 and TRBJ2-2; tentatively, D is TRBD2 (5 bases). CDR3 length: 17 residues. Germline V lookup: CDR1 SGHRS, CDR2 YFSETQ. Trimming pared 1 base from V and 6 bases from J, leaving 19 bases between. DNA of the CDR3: TGCGCCAGCAGCTTGCCCCCCGGACGGGGAACGGCCGGGGAGCTGTTTTTT. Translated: CASSLPPGRGTAGELFF. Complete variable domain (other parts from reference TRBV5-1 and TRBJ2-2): KAGVTQTPRYLIKTRGQQVTLSCSPISGHRSVSWYQQTPGQGLQFLFEYFSETQRNKGNFPGRFSGRQFSNSRSEMNVSTLELGDSALYLCASSLPPGRGTAGELFFGEGSRLTVL.

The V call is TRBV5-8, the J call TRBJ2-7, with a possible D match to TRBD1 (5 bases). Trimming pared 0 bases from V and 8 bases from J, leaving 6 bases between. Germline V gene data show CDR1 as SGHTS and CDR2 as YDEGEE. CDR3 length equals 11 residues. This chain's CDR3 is CASSLGGKQYV. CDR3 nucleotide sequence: TGTGCCAGCAGCTTGGGGGGCAAGCAGTACGTC.

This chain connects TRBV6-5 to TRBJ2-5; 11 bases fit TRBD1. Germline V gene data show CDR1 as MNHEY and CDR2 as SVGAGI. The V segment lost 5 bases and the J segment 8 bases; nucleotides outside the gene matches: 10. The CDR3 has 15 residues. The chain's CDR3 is CASSTGTGGSGTQYF. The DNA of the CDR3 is TGTGCCAGCAGTACCGGGACAGGGGGGAGTGGAACCCAGTACTTC.

CDR3 protein: CASRPRGQSSTDTQYF. The CDR3 DNA reads as TGTGCCAGTAGGCCTAGGGGACAGTCTAGCACAGATACGCAGTATTTT. The V gene is TRBV19, the J gene TRBJ2-3; TRBD1 matches 7 bases. J lost 0 bases, V lost 6 bases, and 9 bases had no gene match. The CDR3 has 16 amino acids. CDR1 and CDR2 (germline): LNHDA, SQIVND (reference sequence). Using reference TRBV19 and TRBJ2-3 for the parts outside the CDR3, the full variable domain is DGGITQSPKYLFRKEGQNVTLSCEQNLNHDAMYWYRQDPGQGLRLIYYSQIVNDFQKGDIAEGYSVSREKKESFPLTVTSAQKNPTAFYLCASRPRGQSSTDTQYFGPGTRLTVL.

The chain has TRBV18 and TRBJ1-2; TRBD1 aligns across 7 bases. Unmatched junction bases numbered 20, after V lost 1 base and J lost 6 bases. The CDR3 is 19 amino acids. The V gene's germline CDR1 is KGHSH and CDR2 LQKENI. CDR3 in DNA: TGTGCCAGCTCACCACAGGGGTGGACAGGCACACTCCTAGGAGATGGCTACACCTTC. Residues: CASSPQGWTGTLLGDGYTF.

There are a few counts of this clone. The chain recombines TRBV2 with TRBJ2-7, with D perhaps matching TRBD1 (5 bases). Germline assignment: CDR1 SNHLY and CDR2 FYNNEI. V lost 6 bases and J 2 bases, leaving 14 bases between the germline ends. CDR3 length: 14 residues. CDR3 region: CASSGRVIAYEQYF. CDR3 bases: TGTGCCAGCAGCGGCAGGGTCATTGCCTACGAGCAGTACTTC.

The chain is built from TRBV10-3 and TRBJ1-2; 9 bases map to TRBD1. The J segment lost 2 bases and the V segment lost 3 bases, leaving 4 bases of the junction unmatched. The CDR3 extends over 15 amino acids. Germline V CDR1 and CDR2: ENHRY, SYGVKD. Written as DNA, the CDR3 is TGTGCCATCAGTGACCCGGGACAGGGAAACTATGGCTACACCTTC. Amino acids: CAISDPGQGNYGYTF.

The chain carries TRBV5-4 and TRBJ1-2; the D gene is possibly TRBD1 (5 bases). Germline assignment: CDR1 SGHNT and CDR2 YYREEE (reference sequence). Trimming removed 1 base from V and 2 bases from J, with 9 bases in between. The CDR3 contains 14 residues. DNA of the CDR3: TGTGCCAGCAGCTTGACAGGTCTCAACTATGGCTACACCTTC. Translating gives CASSLTGLNYGYTF.

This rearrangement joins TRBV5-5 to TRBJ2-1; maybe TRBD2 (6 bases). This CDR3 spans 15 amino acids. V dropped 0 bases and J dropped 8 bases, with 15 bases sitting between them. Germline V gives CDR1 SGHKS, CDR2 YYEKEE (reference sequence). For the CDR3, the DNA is TGTGCCAGCAGCTTGGTTACTAGCCTGGGCTATGAGCAGTTCTTC. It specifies CASSLVTSLGYEQFF.

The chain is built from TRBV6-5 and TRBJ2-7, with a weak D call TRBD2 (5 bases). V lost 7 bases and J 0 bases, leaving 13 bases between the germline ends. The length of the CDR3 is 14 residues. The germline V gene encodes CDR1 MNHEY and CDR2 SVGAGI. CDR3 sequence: CASKQADSSYEQYV. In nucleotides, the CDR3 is TGTGCCAGCAAGCAAGCGGATAGCTCCTACGAGCAGTACGTC.

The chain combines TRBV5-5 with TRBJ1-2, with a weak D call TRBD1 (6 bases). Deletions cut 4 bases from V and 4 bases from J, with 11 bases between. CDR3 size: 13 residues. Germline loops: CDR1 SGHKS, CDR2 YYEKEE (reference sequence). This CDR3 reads CASSEQGRYGYTF. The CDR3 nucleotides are TGTGCCAGCAGCGAACAGGGCCGCTATGGCTACACCTTC.

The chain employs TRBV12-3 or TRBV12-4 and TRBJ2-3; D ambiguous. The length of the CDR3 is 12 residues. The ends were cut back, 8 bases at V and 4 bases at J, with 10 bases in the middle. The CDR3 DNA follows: TGTGCCAGCTCCCTAGGATCAGATACGCAGTATTTT. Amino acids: CASSLGSDTQYF.

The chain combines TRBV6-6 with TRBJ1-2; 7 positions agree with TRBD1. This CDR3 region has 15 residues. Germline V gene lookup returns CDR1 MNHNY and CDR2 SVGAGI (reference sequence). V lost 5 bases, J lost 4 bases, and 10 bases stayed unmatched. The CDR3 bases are TGTGCCAGCAGTAGCGCCGGGACAGAGAGCTATGGCTACACCTTC. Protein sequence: CASSSAGTESYGYTF.

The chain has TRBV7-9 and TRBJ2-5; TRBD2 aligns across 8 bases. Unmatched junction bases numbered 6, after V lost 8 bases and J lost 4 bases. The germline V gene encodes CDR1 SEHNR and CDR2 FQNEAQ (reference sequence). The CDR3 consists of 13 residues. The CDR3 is CASREGGRETQYF. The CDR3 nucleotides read TGTGCCAGCCGGGAGGGGGGAAGAGAGACCCAGTACTTC.

DNA for the CDR3: TGTGCCAGCACCCACGAAGAGCGGCCAACTAACTATGGCTACACCTTC. The encoded protein is CASTHEERPTNYGYTF. The V call is TRBV5-6, the J call TRBJ1-2, with no clear D. The V gene lost 6 bases and the J gene lost 0 bases, with 18 bases spanning the gap. CDR3 length equals 16 residues. Germline assignment: CDR1 SGHDT and CDR2 YYEEEE.

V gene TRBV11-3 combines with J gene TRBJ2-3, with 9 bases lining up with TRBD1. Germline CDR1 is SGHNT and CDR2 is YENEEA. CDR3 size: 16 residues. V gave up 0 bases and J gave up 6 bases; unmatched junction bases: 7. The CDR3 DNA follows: TGTGCCAGCAGCTTAGAAGGGGGGACAGGGTTGGATACGCAGTATTTT. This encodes CASSLEGGTGLDTQYF.

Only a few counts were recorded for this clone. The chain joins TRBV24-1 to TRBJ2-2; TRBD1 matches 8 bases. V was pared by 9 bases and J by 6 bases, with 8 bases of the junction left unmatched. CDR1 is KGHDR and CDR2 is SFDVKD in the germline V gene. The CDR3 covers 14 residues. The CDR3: CATRGQGTPGELFF. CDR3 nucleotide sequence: TGTGCCACCCGCGGACAGGGCACACCCGGGGAGCTGTTTTTT.